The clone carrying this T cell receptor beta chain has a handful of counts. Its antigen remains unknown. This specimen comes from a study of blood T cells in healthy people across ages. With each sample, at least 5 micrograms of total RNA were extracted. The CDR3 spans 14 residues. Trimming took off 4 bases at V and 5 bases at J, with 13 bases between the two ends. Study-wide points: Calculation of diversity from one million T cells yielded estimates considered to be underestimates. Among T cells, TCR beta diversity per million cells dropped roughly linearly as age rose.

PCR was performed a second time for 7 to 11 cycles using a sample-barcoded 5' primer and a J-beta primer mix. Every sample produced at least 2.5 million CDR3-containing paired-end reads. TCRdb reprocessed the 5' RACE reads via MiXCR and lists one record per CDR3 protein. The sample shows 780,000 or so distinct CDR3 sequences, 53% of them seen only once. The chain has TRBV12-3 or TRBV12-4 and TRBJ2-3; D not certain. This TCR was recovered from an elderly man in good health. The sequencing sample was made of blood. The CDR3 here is CASSSRGIGDTQYF. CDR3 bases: TGTGCCAGCAGTTCAAGAGGTATTGGAGATACGCAGTATTTT.